This is a list of T cell receptor beta chains from one sample in a study of CD8 T cells in ankylosing spondylitis. TCRdb ran MiXCR on the 5' RACE reads and lists one entry per CDR3 protein. The sample yields 30,000 to 45,000 distinct CDR3 sequences, roughly 12% seen once. Material: synovial fluid, either unsorted or a sorted T cell fraction (not recorded which). These receptors were taken from a male donor with ankylosing spondylitis. The CDR3 runs from the conserved cysteine through the conserved F or W. Each record gives: D gene, V gene, J gene, CDR3 protein. A D gene is named only where the DNA matches it firmly.

D gene: TRBD1
V gene: TRBV6-1
J gene: TRBJ2-7
CDR3 protein: CASRPGQDSGEQYF

D gene: -
V gene: TRBV7-8
J gene: TRBJ2-1
CDR3 protein: CASSPTGGEQFF

D gene: -
V gene: TRBV7-9
J gene: TRBJ2-3
CDR3 protein: CASSFSAEPKEVDTQYF

D gene: -
V gene: TRBV28
J gene: TRBJ2-7
CDR3 protein: CASSSTGLFYEQYF

D gene: -
V gene: TRBV9
J gene: TRBJ1-2
CDR3 protein: CASSVGQADGYTF

D gene: -
V gene: TRBV15
J gene: TRBJ1-1
CDR3 protein: CATSSGPALQAFF

D gene: -
V gene: TRBV5-6
J gene: TRBJ2-7
CDR3 protein: CASSGQDWGQYF

D gene: -
V gene: TRBV4-3
J gene: TRBJ2-1
CDR3 protein: CASSQVFGSYNEQFF

D gene: TRBD2
V gene: TRBV4-3
J gene: TRBJ2-3
CDR3 protein: CASSQIQRLAGVVTDTQYF

D gene: -
V gene: TRBV5-1
J gene: TRBJ2-7
CDR3 protein: CASSLRMGYENEQYF

D gene: -
V gene: TRBV14
J gene: TRBJ2-1
CDR3 protein: CASSHKTSLLNEQFF

D gene: -
V gene: TRBV18
J gene: TRBJ2-3
CDR3 protein: CASSPSSYTPRRGAQYF

D gene: -
V gene: TRBV10-3
J gene: TRBJ2-2
CDR3 protein: CAVNPPDTGELFF

D gene: TRBD1
V gene: TRBV6-4
J gene: TRBJ2-3
CDR3 protein: CASSEWVQGTDTQYF

D gene: TRBD1
V gene: TRBV28
J gene: TRBJ2-7
CDR3 protein: CASKTGGPHYEQYF

D gene: -
V gene: TRBV16
J gene: TRBJ1-1
CDR3 protein: CASSQSRWAEAFF

D gene: -
V gene: TRBV19
J gene: TRBJ2-7
CDR3 protein: CASSAGSHLYEQYF

D gene: -
V gene: TRBV9
J gene: TRBJ2-1
CDR3 protein: CASSASGRDGNEQFF

D gene: -
V gene: TRBV30
J gene: TRBJ2-7
CDR3 protein: CAWSAPLQLYEQYF

D gene: TRBD1
V gene: TRBV27
J gene: TRBJ1-5
CDR3 protein: CASRPTGVNQPQHF

D gene: -
V gene: TRBV2
J gene: TRBJ2-1
CDR3 protein: CASSEMGDAYNEQFF

D gene: -
V gene: TRBV10-3
J gene: TRBJ2-7
CDR3 protein: CAIRLDGSYEQYF

D gene: TRBD1
V gene: TRBV20-1
J gene: TRBJ2-6
CDR3 protein: CSAKRDSYSGANVLTF

D gene: TRBD2
V gene: TRBV4-2
J gene: TRBJ2-5
CDR3 protein: CASSQDHASGGETQYF

D gene: TRBD2
V gene: TRBV10-3
J gene: TRBJ2-1
CDR3 protein: CAIRRLAARDEQFF

D gene: -
V gene: TRBV6-2/TRBV6-3
J gene: TRBJ2-7
CDR3 protein: CAAPTWGTYEQYF

D gene: TRBD2
V gene: TRBV20-1
J gene: TRBJ2-5
CDR3 protein: CSVGGVETQYF

D gene: -
V gene: TRBV10-1
J gene: TRBJ1-1
CDR3 protein: CASSENRVAEAFF

D gene: -
V gene: TRBV7-2
J gene: TRBJ2-2
CDR3 protein: CASSLGNQGRAGELFF

D gene: -
V gene: TRBV20-1
J gene: TRBJ1-6
CDR3 protein: CSAVINSPLHF

D gene: TRBD1
V gene: TRBV9
J gene: TRBJ1-2
CDR3 protein: CASSTTGGAGGYTF

D gene: TRBD2
V gene: TRBV20-1
J gene: TRBJ2-1
CDR3 protein: CSALAGENSYNEQFF

D gene: -
V gene: TRBV19
J gene: TRBJ2-5
CDR3 protein: CASSLWHGAETQYF

D gene: -
V gene: TRBV19
J gene: TRBJ1-6
CDR3 protein: CASSSLYNSPLHF

D gene: TRBD1
V gene: TRBV18
J gene: TRBJ1-5
CDR3 protein: CASSPRQGHNQPQHF

D gene: -
V gene: TRBV16
J gene: TRBJ2-7
CDR3 protein: CGSGRASYEQYF

D gene: -
V gene: TRBV4-3
J gene: TRBJ2-3
CDR3 protein: CASSPSSADTQYF

D gene: -
V gene: TRBV7-9
J gene: TRBJ1-1
CDR3 protein: CASRRDGEAFF

D gene: -
V gene: TRBV5-6
J gene: TRBJ1-1
CDR3 protein: CASSFSGTEAFF

D gene: -
V gene: TRBV7-2
J gene: TRBJ2-1
CDR3 protein: CASSRQVSSYNEQFF

D gene: -
V gene: TRBV6-1
J gene: TRBJ2-5
CDR3 protein: CATQVIRVGETQYF

D gene: -
V gene: TRBV28
J gene: TRBJ2-7
CDR3 protein: CASRPSRAGSSYEQYF

D gene: -
V gene: TRBV20-1
J gene: TRBJ2-7
CDR3 protein: CSAKMGNFYEQYF

D gene: -
V gene: TRBV20-1
J gene: TRBJ2-1
CDR3 protein: CSAPPRTYNEQFF

D gene: -
V gene: TRBV4-3
J gene: TRBJ2-1
CDR3 protein: CASSQDPSMSSDEQFF

D gene: -
V gene: TRBV4-3
J gene: TRBJ2-7
CDR3 protein: CASSQDLASSYEQYF

D gene: -
V gene: TRBV9
J gene: TRBJ1-1
CDR3 protein: CASSPPSPGNTEAFF

D gene: TRBD1
V gene: TRBV4-1
J gene: TRBJ2-3
CDR3 protein: CASSQAPYRGRRSDTQYF

D gene: -
V gene: TRBV4-2
J gene: TRBJ2-3
CDR3 protein: CASSLSAGTRTDTQYF

D gene: TRBD1
V gene: TRBV28
J gene: TRBJ2-5
CDR3 protein: CASGTGGSETQYF

D gene: -
V gene: TRBV24-1
J gene: TRBJ2-1
CDR3 protein: CATSDHVSGFYNEQFF

D gene: -
V gene: TRBV5-5
J gene: TRBJ2-1
CDR3 protein: CASSGGGGRRNEQFF

D gene: -
V gene: TRBV7-8
J gene: TRBJ2-7
CDR3 protein: CASSPRIGEQYF

D gene: -
V gene: TRBV9
J gene: TRBJ1-1
CDR3 protein: CASSDGGNTEAFF

D gene: -
V gene: TRBV6-5
J gene: TRBJ2-2
CDR3 protein: CASSYSTYTGELFF

D gene: -
V gene: TRBV29-1
J gene: TRBJ2-3
CDR3 protein: CSVGPSAKHPTDTQYF

D gene: -
V gene: TRBV27
J gene: TRBJ2-3
CDR3 protein: CASSPHTGTTDTQYF

D gene: -
V gene: TRBV20-1
J gene: TRBJ1-5
CDR3 protein: CSARDGGEHQPQHF

D gene: TRBD1
V gene: TRBV20-1
J gene: TRBJ2-1
CDR3 protein: CSATGQGYEQFF

D gene: -
V gene: TRBV10-3
J gene: TRBJ2-7
CDR3 protein: CAISEGSHYEQYF